Below are 3 T cell receptor beta chains sequenced from a single sample in a study of regulatory T cells in long-lasting Graves disease. Combining iRepertoire HTBI primers with Arm-PCR of CDR3 regions, the authors built TCR beta libraries. MiXCR, applied by TCRdb to the multiplex PCR reads, yields one record per CDR3 protein. This table holds hundreds of thousands of distinct CDR3 sequences, around 21% found once. Time point denoted: persistent/refractory GD, antithyroid drugs over 5 years with positive TRAb. With RNA extracted from PBMCs as input, the TCR library was made. Here the sequenced sample was peripheral blood mononuclear cells (PBMCs), taken when the disease was refractory, from a patient treated with antithyroid drugs. These receptors originate from a female donor with Graves disease.

This clonotype was seen at least ten times. The chain couples TRBV5-5 to TRBJ1-1; unclear D gene. Germline loops: CDR1 SGHKS, CDR2 YYEKEE (reference sequence). CDR3 length equals 13 residues. Trimming cost V 3 bases and J 11 bases, with 17 bases left between them. The CDR3 sequence: CASSYGILSEAFF. The CDR3 DNA follows: TGTGCCAGCAGCTACGGAATACTTAGTGAGGCTTTCTTT.

The gene calls are TRBV5-1 and TRBJ2-7; TRBD1 matches 10 bases. From germline, CDR1 is SGHRS and CDR2 YFSETQ. This CDR3 spans 16 amino acids. V was clipped by 4 bases and J by 2 bases; unmatched bases: 9. The CDR3 DNA reads as TGCGCCAGCAGCGCAAGAAGGGGACAGGGGACCTACGAGCAGTACTTC. It encodes CASSARRGQGTYEQYF.

This clonotype was recorded a few times. The V and J genes are TRBV18 and TRBJ1-1, with 10 positions matching TRBD1. Germline V CDR1 and CDR2: KGHSH, LQKENI. V trimming: 3 bases; J trimming: 1 base; junction bases outside the gene matches: 8. This CDR3 is 17 amino acids long. CDR3 sequence reads: CASSPGTGVGPNTEAFF. CDR3 DNA sequence: TGTGCCAGCTCACCCGGGACAGGGGTGGGGCCGAACACTGAAGCTTTCTTT.